The sequence of this T cell receptor beta chain was determined in a study of blood T cell repertoires in COVID-19. Turning to the study itself: The United States, Italy and Spain were the sources of the acute and convalescent COVID-19 samples. The analysed material was cDNA or gDNA that came from T cells, B-cell-depleted T cells, or PBMCs.

TCRdb's table, derived via immunoSEQ multiplex PCR, lists solely in-frame clones and lacks some. Here the sample spans around 250,000 clones, about 91% being singletons. CDR1 ENHRY and CDR2 SYGVKD come from the germline V gene. This CDR3 region has 11 residues. The germline V and J ends were trimmed by 6 bases and 1 base, with 3 bases remaining between them. The V gene is TRBV10-3, the J gene TRBJ1-1; D remains unclear. The sample taken for sequencing was peripheral blood. The clonotype was recovered from a middle-aged woman who had recovered from COVID-19. CDR3 sequence reads: CAIRRNTEAFF. The DNA for the CDR3 is TGTGCCATCAGGAGGAACACTGAAGCTTTCTTT.